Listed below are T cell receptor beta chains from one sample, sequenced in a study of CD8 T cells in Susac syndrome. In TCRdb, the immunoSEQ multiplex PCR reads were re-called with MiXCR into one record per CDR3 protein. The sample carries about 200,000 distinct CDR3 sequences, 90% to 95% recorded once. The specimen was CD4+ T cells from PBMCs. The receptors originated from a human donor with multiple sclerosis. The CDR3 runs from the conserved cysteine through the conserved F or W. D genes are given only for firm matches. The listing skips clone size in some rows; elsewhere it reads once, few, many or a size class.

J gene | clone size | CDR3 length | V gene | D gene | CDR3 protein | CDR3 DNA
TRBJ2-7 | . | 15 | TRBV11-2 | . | CASSLDLPGPYEQYF | TGTGCCAGCAGCTTAGATCTACCAGGACCCTACGAGCAGTACTTC
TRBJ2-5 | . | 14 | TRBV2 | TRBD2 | CASTLRRESQTQYF | TGTGCCAGTACATTGAGGCGGGAGTCCCAGACCCAGTACTTC
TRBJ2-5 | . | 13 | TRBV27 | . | CASSLMRGETQYF | TGTGCCAGCAGTTTAATGCGTGGGGAGACCCAGTACTTC
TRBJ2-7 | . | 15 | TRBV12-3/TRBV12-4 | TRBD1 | CASSPGQGAYHEQYF | TGTGCCAGCAGTCCGGGACAGGGGGCTTACCACGAGCAGTACTTC
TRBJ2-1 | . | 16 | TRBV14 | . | CASSLWSGSSYNEQFF | TGTGCCAGCAGCCTATGGAGCGGTAGCTCCTACAATGAGCAGTTCTTC
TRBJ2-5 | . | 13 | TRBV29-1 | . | CSVESWQQETQYF | TGCAGCGTTGAATCGTGGCAGCAAGAGACCCAGTACTTC
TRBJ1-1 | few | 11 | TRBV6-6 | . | CASTKNTEAFF | TGTGCCAGCACCAAGAACACTGAAGCTTTCTTT
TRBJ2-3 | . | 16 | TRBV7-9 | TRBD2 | CASGAGVTPITDTQYF | TGTGCCAGCGGGGCGGGAGTCACCCCAATCACAGATACGCAGTATTTT
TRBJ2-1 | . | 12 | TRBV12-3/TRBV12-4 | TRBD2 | CASSRGLVEQFF | TGTGCCAGCAGTCGCGGACTAGTTGAGCAGTTCTTC
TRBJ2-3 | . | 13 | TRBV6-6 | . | CASSYSERDTQYF | TGTGCCAGCAGTTACTCCGAAAGAGATACGCAGTATTTT
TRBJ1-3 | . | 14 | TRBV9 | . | CASSVGGFGNTIYF | TGTGCCAGCAGCGTAGGAGGGTTTGGAAACACCATATATTTT
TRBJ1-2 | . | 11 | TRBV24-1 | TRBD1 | CATSYRGRYTF | TGTGCCACCAGTTACAGGGGCCGCTACACCTTC
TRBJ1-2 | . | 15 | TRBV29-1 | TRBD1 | CSVDRGGQGNYGYTF | TGCAGCGTTGATAGGGGAGGACAGGGAAACTATGGCTACACCTTC
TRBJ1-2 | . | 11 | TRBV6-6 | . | CASSPDIGYTF | TGTGCCAGCAGTCCCGACATAGGCTACACCTTC